These T cell receptor beta chains were read from a single sample in a study of untreated major depressive disorder. TCRdb's copy holds only in-frame clones and misses some; the assay was immunoSEQ multiplex PCR. The sample consists of tens of thousands of clones, roughly 93% of them appearing once. Sequencing was done on a sample of CD4+ T cells from PBMCs. The receptors derive from a man in his thirties or forties in good health. CDR3s include the opening cysteine and the closing phenylalanine or tryptophan. Fields, in order: clone size, J gene, V gene, CDR3 protein. Size values are once, few and many counts, or a class for expanded clones, and some rows have none.

>-|TRBJ1-4|TRBV30
CAWSLGGTRGEKLFF
>-|TRBJ2-7|TRBV7-9
CASSPITDEQYF
>-|TRBJ1-1|TRBV29-1
CSVVSQLNTEAFF
>-|TRBJ2-7|TRBV7-2
CASSPGVGAGWEQYF
>-|TRBJ2-5|TRBV14
CASSQRKQGREETQYF
>-|TRBJ2-7|TRBV2
CASRAGGHEQYF
>-|TRBJ2-1|TRBV7-8
CASSSRAGGHLTPSYNEQFF
>-|TRBJ1-2|TRBV20-1
CSAGTEYGYTF
>-|TRBJ2-5|TRBV4-2
CASSPGKETQYF
>-|TRBJ2-1|TRBV29-1
CSVEGRGQGEQFF
>-|TRBJ2-3|TRBV7-3
CASSLDHNTDTQYF
>few|TRBJ1-1|TRBV2
CASRGNSLGTEAFF
>-|TRBJ1-1|TRBV10-3
CAISESTRDTEAFF
>-|TRBJ1-5|TRBV19
CASSINNQPQHF
>-|TRBJ2-5|TRBV30
CAWGFETQYF
>once|TRBJ2-1|TRBV15
CATAKGVGSYNEQFF
>-|TRBJ1-5|TRBV10-3
CAITGGSNQPQHF
>-|TRBJ2-5|TRBV2
CASRRAGETQYF
>-|TRBJ2-7|TRBV5-1
CASSRSGASPYEQYF
>-|TRBJ1-1|TRBV6-1
CASKTGAGANTEAFF
>-|TRBJ2-7|TRBV5-1
CASSSFGLAGPGEQYF
>-|TRBJ2-5|TRBV2
CASTRDGIQETQYF
>-|TRBJ1-1|TRBV15
CATSSGGGIKWTEAFF
>-|TRBJ1-4|TRBV28
CASTSPEKLFF
>-|TRBJ2-3|TRBV4-3
CASSQESRTDTQYF
>once|TRBJ2-2|TRBV11-3
CASSLDKWAAGTTNTGELFF
>-|TRBJ2-7|TRBV14
CASSQGGGRFF
>-|TRBJ1-2|TRBV5-6
CASSFGANYGYTF
>once|TRBJ1-4|TRBV6-4
CASSEDGNEKLFF
>-|TRBJ1-5|TRBV27
CASSFPGPGQPQHF
>-|TRBJ2-7|TRBV7-9
CASSRSGTSSEQYF
>-|TRBJ1-2|TRBV6-5
CASSYAGANTF
>-|TRBJ1-2|TRBV18
CASSLESGANYGYTF
>-|TRBJ2-7|TRBV5-6
CASSSTAWPGQGYEQYF
>-|TRBJ2-2|TRBV15
CATSSSARTRPDTGELFF
>-|TRBJ2-7|TRBV7-3
CASSLGAREEQYF
>-|TRBJ2-5|TRBV5-1
CASSLGLAGLVQETQYF
>-|TRBJ2-2|TRBV5-4
CASSEGLAGAAGELFF
>once|TRBJ2-7|TRBV4-1
CASSQKGTAYDTYEQYF
>-|TRBJ1-1|TRBV5-4
CASSSRQGSEAFF
>-|TRBJ2-2|TRBV9
CASSVGLSGRGTGELFF
>-|TRBJ1-1|TRBV5-4
CASSLSGDTEAFF
>-|TRBJ2-5|TRBV2
CASSVGETQYF
>-|TRBJ1-2|TRBV27
CASSSSTANYGYTF
>-|TRBJ1-5|TRBV30
CAWSGQRFISNQPQHF
>-|TRBJ1-1|TRBV4-3
CASSQGRGPEAFF
>once|TRBJ2-1|TRBV4-3
CASSLALADNEQFF
>-|TRBJ2-5|TRBV7-2
CASSGLQETQYF
>-|TRBJ1-1|TRBV6-5
CASTWRQGNTEAFF
>few|TRBJ2-5|TRBV6-5
CASTEGGTETQYF
>once|TRBJ2-5|TRBV5-1
CASSLSSKTQYF
>-|TRBJ2-7|TRBV4-1
CASSHKGLAMSYEQYF
>-|TRBJ2-5|TRBV6-1
CASTPVSLGAQYF
>-|TRBJ2-1|TRBV9
CASSVPGGQQFF
>-|TRBJ1-2|TRBV4-1
CASSRNDHRGADTF